The sample holds many counts of the clone carrying this TCR beta chain. Its antigen is undetermined. The observed sequence ends 3 residues before the CDR3 terminus, with the missing tail filled in from the germline J gene. Profiling relied on immunoSEQ multiplex PCR, and the TCRdb table lists in-frame clones only, not all of them. Listed for the sample are about 44,000 clones, none seen a single time. This specimen comes from a study of T cell clonality in common variable immunodeficiency. The CDR3 runs to 15 residues. Trimming took 2 bases from V and 6 from J; bases not matched to a gene: 6. The germline V gene has CDR1 SGHTA and CDR2 FQGNSA. General study results and limits: CVID patient heterogeneity limited repertoire-clinical complication correlations.

The sequence was collected from a person aged 18 to 75 in good health. The J gene is TRBJ1-5, the V gene TRBV7-2; 8 nucleotides agree with TRBD1. Sequencing was performed on peripheral blood mononuclear cells. The CDR3 spells CASSLRPGGAQPQHF. Partial CDR3 DNA: TGTGCCAGCAGCTTAAGACCAGGGGGCGCTCAGCCC.